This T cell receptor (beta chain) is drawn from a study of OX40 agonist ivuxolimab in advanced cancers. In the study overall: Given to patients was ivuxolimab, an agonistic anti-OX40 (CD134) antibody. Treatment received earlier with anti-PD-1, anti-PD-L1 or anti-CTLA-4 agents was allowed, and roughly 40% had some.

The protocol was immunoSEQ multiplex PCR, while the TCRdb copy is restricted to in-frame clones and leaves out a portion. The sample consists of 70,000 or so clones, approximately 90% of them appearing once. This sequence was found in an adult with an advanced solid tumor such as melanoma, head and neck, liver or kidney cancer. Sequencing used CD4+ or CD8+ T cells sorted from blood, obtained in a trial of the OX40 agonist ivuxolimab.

DNA for the CDR3: TGTGCCAGCAGCTTAGGTAGCGGGGGGTACAATGAGCAGTTCTTC. It specifies CASSLGSGGYNEQFF. The gene calls are TRBV13 and TRBJ2-1; TRBD2 agrees at 10 bases. Per the germline V gene, CDR1 is PRHDT and CDR2 is FYEKMQ (reference sequence). The trim removed 0 bases at V and 4 bases at J, leaving 0 bases unmatched. There are 15 residues in the CDR3. Using reference TRBV13 and TRBJ2-1 for the parts outside the CDR3, the full variable domain is AAGVIQSPRHLIKEKRETATLKCYPIPRHDTVYWYQQGPGQDPQFLISFYEKMQSDKGSIPDRFSAQQFSDYHSELNMSSLELGDSALYFCASSLGSGGYNEQFFGPGTRLTVL.